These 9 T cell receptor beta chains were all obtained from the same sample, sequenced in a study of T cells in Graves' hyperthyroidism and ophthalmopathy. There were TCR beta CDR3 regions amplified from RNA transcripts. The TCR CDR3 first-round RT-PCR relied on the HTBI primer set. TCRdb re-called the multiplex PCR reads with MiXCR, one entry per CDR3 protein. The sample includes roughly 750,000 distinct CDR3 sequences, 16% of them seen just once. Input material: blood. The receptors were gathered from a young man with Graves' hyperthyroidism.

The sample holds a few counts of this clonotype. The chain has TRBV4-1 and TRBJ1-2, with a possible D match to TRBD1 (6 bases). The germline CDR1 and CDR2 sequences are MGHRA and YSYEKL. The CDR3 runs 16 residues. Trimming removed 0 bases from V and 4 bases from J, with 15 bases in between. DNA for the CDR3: TGCGCCAGCAGCCAAGATGAGGGGGGGCTTAGCTATGGCTACACCTTC. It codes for CASSQDEGGLSYGYTF.

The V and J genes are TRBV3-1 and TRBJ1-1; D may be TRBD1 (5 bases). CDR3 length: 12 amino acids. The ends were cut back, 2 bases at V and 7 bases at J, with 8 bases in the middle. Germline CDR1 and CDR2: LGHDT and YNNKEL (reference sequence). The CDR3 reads CASSQRDREAFF. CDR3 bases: TGTGCCAGCAGCCAACGGGACCGTGAAGCTTTCTTT. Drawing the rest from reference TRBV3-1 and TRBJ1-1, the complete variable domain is DTAVSQTPKYLVTQMGNDKSIKCEQNLGHDTMYWYKQDSKKFLKIMFSYNNKELIINETVPNRFSPKSPDKAHLNLHINSLELGDSAVYFCASSQRDREAFFGQGTRLTVV.

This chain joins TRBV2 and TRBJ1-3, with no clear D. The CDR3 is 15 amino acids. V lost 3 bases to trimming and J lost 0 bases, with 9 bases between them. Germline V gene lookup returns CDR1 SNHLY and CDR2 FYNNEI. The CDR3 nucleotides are TGTGCCAGCAGTGACCTGGCCGTCTCTGGAAACACCATATATTTT. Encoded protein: CASSDLAVSGNTIYF.

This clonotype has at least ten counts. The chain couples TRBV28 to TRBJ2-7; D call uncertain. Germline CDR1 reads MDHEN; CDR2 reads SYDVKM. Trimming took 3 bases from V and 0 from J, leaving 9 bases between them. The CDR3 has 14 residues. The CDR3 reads CASSFGRSSYEQYF. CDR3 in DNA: TGTGCCAGCAGTTTTGGGCGGAGCTCCTACGAGCAGTACTTC.

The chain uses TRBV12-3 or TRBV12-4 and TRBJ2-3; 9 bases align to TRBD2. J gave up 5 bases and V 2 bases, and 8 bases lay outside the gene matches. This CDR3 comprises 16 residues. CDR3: CASSLTSGLEEDTQYF. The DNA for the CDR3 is TGTGCCAGCAGTTTAACTAGCGGGCTGGAGGAAGATACGCAGTATTTT.

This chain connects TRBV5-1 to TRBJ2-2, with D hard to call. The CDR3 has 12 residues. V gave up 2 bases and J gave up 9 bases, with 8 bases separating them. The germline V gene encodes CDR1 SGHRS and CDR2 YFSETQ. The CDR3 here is CASSLSFRELFF. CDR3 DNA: TGCGCCAGCAGCTTAAGTTTCCGGGAGCTGTTTTTT.

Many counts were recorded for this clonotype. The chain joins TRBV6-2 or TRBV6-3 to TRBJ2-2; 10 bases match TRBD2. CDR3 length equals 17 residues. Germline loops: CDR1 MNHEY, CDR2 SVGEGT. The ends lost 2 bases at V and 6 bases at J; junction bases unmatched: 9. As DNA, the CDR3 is TGTGCCAGCAGTTACGACAGGCTAGCGGGAGTATCCGGGGAGCTGTTTTTT. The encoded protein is CASSYDRLAGVSGELFF.

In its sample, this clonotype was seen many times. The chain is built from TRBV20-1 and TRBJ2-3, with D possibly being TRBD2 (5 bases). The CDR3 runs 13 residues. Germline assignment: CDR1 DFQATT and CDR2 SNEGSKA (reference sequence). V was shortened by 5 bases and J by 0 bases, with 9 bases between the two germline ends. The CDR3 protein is CSAPGLSTDTQYF. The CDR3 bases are TGCAGTGCTCCAGGACTGAGCACAGATACGCAGTATTTT.

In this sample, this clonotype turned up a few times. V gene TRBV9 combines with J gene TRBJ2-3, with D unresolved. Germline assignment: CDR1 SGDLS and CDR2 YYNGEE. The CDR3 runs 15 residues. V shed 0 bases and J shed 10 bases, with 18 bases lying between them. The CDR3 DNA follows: TGTGCCAGCAGCGTAGAAGGTATGAGGAGCGCCGCGCAGTATTTT. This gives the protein CASSVEGMRSAAQYF.